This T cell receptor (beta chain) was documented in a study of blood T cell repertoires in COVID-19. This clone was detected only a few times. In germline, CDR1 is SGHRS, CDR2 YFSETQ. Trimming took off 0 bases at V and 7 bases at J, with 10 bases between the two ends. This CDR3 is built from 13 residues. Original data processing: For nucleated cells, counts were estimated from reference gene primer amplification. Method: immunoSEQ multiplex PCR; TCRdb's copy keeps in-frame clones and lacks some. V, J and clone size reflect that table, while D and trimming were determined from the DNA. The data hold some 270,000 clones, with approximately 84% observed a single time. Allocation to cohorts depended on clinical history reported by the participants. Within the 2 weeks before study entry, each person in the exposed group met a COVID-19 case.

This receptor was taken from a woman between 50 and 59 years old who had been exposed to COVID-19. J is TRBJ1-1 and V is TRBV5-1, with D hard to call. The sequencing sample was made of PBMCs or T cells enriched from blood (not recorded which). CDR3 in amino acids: CASSLDGSIEAFF. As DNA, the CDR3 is TGCGCCAGCAGCTTGGATGGCAGTATTGAAGCTTTCTTT.